This T cell receptor (beta chain) was identified during a study of technical replicates of blood from a few donors. Sequencing used immunoSEQ multiplex PCR; TCRdb keeps in-frame clones, though not all of them. The data contain around 57,000 clones, 94% of them singletons. This receptor was obtained from a human donor in good health. The material sequenced was T cells isolated from PBMCs.

CDR3 bases: TGCGCCAGCAGCTTGTCTCTCGACAGGTTCCAAGAGACCCAGTACTTC. Protein: CASSLSLDRFQETQYF. This chain links TRBV5-1 with TRBJ2-5; the D gene is possibly TRBD1 (6 bases). This CDR3 spans 16 amino acids. The germline V gene encodes CDR1 SGHRS and CDR2 YFSETQ. Trimming removed 1 base from V and 1 base from J, with 14 bases in between.